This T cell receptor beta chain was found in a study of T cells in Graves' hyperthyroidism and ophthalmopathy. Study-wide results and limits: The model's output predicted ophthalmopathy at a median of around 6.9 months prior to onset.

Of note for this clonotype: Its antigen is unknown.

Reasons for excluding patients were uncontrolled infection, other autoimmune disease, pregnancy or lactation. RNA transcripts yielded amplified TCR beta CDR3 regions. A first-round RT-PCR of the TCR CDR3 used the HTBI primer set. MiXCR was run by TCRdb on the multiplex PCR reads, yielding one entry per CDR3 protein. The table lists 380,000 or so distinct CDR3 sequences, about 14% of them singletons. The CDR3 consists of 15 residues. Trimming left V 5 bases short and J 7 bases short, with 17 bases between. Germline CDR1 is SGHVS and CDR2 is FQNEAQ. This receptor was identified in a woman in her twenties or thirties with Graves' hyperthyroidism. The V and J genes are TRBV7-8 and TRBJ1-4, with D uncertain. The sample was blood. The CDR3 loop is CASSPVTRKGEKLFF. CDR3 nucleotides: TGTGCCAGCAGCCCCGTGACACGTAAAGGTGAAAAACTGTTTTTT.